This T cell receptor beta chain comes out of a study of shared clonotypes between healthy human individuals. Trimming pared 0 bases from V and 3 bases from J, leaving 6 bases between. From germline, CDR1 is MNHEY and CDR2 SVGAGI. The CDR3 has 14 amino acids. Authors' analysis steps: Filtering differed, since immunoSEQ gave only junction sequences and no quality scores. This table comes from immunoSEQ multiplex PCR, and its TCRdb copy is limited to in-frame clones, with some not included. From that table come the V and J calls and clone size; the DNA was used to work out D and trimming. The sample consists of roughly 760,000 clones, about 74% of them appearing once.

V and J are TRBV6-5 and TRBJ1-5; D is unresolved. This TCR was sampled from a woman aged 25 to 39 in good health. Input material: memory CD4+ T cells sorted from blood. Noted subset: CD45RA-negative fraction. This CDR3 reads CASSYSGHNQPQHF. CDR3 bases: TGTGCCAGCAGTTACTCCGGGCACAATCAGCCCCAGCATTTT.